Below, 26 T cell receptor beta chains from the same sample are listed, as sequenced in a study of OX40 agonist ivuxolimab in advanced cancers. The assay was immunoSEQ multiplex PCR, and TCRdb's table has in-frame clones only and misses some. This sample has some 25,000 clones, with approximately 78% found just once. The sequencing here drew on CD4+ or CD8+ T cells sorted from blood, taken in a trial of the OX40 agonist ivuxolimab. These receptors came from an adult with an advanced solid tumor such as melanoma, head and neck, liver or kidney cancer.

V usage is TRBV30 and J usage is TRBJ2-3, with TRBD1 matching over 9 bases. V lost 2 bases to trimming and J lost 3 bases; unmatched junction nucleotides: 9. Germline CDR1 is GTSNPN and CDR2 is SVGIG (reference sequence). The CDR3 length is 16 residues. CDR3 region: CAWSYGRTGETDTQYF. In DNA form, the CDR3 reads TGTGCCTGGAGTTACGGGCGGACAGGGGAAACAGATACGCAGTATTTT.

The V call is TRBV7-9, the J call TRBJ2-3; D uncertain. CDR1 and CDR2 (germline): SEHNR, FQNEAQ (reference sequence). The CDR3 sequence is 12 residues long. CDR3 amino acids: CVLPPSTDTQYF. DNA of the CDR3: TGTGTCCTCCCTCCTAGCACAGATACGCAGTATTTT.

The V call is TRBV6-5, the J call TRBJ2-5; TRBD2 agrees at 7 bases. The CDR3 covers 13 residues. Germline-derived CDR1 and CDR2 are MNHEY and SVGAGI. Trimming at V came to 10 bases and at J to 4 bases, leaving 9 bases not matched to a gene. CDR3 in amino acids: CAKGQPGGETQYF. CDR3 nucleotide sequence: TGTGCCAAAGGGCAGCCGGGAGGAGAGACCCAGTACTTC.

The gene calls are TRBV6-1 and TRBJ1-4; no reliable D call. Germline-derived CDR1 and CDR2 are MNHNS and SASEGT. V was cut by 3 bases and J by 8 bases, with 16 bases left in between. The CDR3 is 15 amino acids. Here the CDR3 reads CASSDAGSRGEKLFF. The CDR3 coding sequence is TGTGCCAGCAGTGACGCCGGGTCCCGTGGGGAAAAACTGTTTTTT.

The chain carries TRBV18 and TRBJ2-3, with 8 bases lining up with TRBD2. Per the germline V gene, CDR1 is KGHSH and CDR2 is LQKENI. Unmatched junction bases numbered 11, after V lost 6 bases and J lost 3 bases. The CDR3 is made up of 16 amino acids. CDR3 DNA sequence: TGTGCCAGCTCGACCGGGCGGCGGGGGGTTACAGATACGCAGTATTTT. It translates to CASSTGRRGVTDTQYF.

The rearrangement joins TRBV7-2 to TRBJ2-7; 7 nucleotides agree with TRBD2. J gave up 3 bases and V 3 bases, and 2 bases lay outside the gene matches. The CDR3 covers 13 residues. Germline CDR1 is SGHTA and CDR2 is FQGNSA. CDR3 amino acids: CASSFIAGYEQYF. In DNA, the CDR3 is TGTGCCAGCAGCTTTATAGCGGGCTACGAGCAGTACTTC. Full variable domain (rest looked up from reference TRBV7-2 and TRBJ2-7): GAGVSQSPSNKVTEKGKDVELRCDPISGHTALYWYRQSLGQGLEFLIYFQGNSAPDKSGLPSDRFSAERTGGSVSTLTIQRTQQEDSAVYLCASSFIAGYEQYFGPGTRLTVT.

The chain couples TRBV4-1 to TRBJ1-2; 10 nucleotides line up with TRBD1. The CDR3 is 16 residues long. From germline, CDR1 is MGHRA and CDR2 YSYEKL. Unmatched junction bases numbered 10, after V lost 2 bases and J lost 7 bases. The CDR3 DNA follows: TGCGCCAGCAGCCAAAGTCCGGACAGGGGGTTGGGTGGCTACACCTTC. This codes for CASSQSPDRGLGGYTF.

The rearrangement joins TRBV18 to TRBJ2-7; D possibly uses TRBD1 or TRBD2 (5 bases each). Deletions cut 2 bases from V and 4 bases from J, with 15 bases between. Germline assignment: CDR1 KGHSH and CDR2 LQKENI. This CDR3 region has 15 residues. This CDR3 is CASSPIRGETYEQYF. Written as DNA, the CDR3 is TGTGCCAGCTCACCAATCCGAGGGGAAACATACGAGCAGTACTTC. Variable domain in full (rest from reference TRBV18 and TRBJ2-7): NAGVMQNPRHLVRRRGQEARLRCSPMKGHSHVYWYRQLPEEGLKFMVYLQKENIIDESGMPKERFSAEFPKEGPSILRIQQVVRGDSAAYFCASSPIRGETYEQYFGPGTRLTVT.

CDR3 coding DNA: TGTGCCAGCAGTTGGGGGACAGGGTCCTACAATGAGCAGTTCTTC. This sequence encodes CASSWGTGSYNEQFF. V gene TRBV7-2 combines with J gene TRBJ2-1, with TRBD1 identical over 9 bases. Germline CDR1 and CDR2: SGHTA and FQGNSA. V dropped 6 bases and J dropped 1; count of bases not matched to a gene: 4. The CDR3 loop spans 15 amino acids.

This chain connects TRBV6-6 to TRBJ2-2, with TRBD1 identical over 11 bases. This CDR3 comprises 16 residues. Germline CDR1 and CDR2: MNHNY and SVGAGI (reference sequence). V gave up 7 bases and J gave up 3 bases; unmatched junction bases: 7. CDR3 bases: TGTGCCAGCAATACCCGGGACAGGGGGTACACCGGGGAGCTGTTTTTT. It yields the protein CASNTRDRGYTGELFF.

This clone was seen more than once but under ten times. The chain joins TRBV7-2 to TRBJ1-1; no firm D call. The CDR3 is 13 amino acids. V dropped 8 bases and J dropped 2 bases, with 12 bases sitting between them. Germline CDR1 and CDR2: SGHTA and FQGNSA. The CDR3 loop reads CASVWAANTEAFF. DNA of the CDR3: TGTGCCAGCGTCTGGGCAGCCAACACTGAAGCTTTCTTT.

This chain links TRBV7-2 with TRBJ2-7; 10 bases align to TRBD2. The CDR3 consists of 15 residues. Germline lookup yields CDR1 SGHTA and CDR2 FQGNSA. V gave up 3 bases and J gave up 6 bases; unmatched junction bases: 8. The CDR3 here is CASSFSGLASGEQYF. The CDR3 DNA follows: TGTGCCAGCAGCTTCTCGGGACTAGCGTCAGGCGAGCAGTACTTC.

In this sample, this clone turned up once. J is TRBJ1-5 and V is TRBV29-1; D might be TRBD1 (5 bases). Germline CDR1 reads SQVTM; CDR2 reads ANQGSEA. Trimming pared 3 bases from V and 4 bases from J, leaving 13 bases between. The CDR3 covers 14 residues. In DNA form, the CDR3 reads TGCAGCGTTGATACGGGGCTTGGAAATCAGCCCCAGCATTTT. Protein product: CSVDTGLGNQPQHF. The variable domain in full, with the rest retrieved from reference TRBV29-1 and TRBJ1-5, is SAVISQKPSRDICQRGTSLTIQCQVDSQVTMMFWYRQQPGQSLTLIATANQGSEATYESGFVIDKFPISRPNLTFSTLTVSNMSPEDSSIYLCSVDTGLGNQPQHFGDGTRLSIL.

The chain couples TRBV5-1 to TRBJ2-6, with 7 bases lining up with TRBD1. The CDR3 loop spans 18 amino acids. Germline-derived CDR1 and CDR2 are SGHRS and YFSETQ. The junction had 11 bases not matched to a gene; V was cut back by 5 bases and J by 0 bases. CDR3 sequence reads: CASSITGDLSSGANVLTF. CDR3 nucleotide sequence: TGCGCCAGCAGTATTACAGGGGACCTATCCTCTGGGGCCAACGTCCTGACTTTC.

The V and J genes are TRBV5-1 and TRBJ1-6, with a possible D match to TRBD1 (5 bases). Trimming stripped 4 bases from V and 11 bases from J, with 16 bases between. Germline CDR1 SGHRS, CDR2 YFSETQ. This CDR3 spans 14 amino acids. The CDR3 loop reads CASSGDWFGTPLHF. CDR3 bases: TGCGCCAGCAGCGGGGACTGGTTTGGGACACCCCTCCACTTT.

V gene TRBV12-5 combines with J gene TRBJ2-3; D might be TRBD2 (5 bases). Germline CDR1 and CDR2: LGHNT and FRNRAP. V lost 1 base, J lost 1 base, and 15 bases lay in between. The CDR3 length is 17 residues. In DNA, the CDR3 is TGTGCTAGTGGTTTGGGTATCTTAGCCGGGGGCACAGATACGCAGTATTTT. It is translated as CASGLGILAGGTDTQYF.

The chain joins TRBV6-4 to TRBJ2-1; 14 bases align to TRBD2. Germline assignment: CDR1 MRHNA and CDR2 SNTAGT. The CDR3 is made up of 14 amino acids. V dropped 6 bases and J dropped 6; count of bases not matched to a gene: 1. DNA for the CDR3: TGTGCCAGCAGGACTAGCGGGAGGGCCAATGAGCAGTTCTTC. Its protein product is CASRTSGRANEQFF.

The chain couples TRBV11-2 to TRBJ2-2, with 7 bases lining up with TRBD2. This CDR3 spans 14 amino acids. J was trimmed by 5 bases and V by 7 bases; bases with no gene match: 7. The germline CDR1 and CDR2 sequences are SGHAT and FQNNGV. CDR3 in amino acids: CASNFWGGTGELFF. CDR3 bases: TGTGCCAGCAACTTTTGGGGAGGGACCGGGGAGCTGTTTTTT.

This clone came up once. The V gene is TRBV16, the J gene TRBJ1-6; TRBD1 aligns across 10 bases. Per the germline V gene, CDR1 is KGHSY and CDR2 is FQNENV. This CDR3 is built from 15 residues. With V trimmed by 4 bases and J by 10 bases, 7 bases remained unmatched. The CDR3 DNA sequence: TGTGCCAGCAGCCGGGTCGGGACAGGGGAATCACCCCTCCACTTT. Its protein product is CASSRVGTGESPLHF.

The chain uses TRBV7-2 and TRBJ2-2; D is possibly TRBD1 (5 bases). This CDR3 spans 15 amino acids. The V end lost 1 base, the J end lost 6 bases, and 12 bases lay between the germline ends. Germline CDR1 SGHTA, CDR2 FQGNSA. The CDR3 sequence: CASSLVWAGSGELFF. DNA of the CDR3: TGTGCCAGCAGCTTAGTGTGGGCAGGGTCCGGGGAGCTGTTTTTT.

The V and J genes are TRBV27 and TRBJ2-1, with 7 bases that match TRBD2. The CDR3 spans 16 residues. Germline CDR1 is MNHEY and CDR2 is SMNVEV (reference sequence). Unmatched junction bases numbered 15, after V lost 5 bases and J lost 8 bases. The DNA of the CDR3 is TGTGCCAGCAGTCCCCGGGGGGACCTGGGTATCGATGAGCAGTTCTTC. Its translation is CASSPRGDLGIDEQFF.

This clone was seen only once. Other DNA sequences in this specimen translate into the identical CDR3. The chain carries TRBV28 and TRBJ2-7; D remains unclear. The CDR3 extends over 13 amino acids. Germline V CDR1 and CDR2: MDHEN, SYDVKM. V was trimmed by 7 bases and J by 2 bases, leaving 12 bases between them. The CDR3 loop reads CASIAPVTYEQYF. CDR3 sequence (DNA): TGTGCCAGCATAGCCCCAGTAACCTACGAGCAGTACTTC.

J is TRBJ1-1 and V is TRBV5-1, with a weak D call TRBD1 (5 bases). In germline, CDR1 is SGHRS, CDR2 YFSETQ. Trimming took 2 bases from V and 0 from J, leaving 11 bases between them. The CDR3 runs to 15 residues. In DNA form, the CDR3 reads TGCGCCAGCAGCTTAGGGGTAATTTTGAACACTGAAGCTTTCTTT. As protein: CASSLGVILNTEAFF.

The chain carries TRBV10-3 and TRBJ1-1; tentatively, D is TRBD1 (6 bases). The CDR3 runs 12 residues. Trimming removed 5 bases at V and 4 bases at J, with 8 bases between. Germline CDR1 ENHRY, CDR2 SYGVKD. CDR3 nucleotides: TGTGCCATCAGTTCCAGGGGCACTGAAGCTTTCTTT. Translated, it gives CAISSRGTEAFF.

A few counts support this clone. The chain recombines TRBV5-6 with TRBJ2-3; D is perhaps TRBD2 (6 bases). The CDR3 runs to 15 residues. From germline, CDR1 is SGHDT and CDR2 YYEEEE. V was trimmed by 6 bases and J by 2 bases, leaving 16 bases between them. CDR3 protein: CASMMRAGYTDTQYF. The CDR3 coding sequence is TGTGCCAGCATGATGAGGGCGGGATACACAGATACGCAGTATTTT.

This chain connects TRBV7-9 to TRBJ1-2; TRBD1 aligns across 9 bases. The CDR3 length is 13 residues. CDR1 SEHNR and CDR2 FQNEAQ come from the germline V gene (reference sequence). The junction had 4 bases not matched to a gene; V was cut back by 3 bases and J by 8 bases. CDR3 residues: CASSFDRGGGYTF. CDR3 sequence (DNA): TGTGCCAGCAGCTTCGACAGGGGGGGCGGCTACACCTTC.